The 29 T cell receptor beta chains reported below all come from one sample, sequenced in a study of long-term antiretroviral therapy in people with HIV. The immunoSEQ assay was v3.0, run at survey level. This table comes from immunoSEQ multiplex PCR, and its TCRdb copy is limited to in-frame clones, with some not included. The sample contains about 35,000 clones, 70% to 90% of which appear only once. The source was unsorted PBMCs, collected 2.2 years after starting antiretroviral therapy. These receptors were obtained from a man aged 18 to 30 with HIV.

The chain couples TRBV19 to TRBJ1-4; D is undetermined. V was cut by 3 bases and J by 7 bases, with 6 bases left in between. The CDR3 contains 12 residues. Germline loops: CDR1 LNHDA, CDR2 SQIVND (reference sequence). The CDR3 DNA follows: TGTGCCAGTAGTATCGACGCTGAAAAACTGTTTTTT. Translated: CASSIDAEKLFF.

The chain is built from TRBV12-5 and TRBJ2-3, with unresolved D. CDR1 and CDR2 (germline): LGHNT, FRNRAP. The CDR3 spans 13 residues. The V end lost 3 bases, the J end lost 2 bases, and 6 bases lay between the germline ends. The CDR3 reads CASGFQFTDTQYF. DNA for the CDR3: TGTGCTAGTGGTTTTCAGTTCACAGATACGCAGTATTTT.

This clone was seen only a few times. This CDR3 reads CASSLGNGYTF. The CDR3 DNA sequence: TGTGCCAGCTCATTAGGGAATGGCTACACCTTC. The chain recombines TRBV18 with TRBJ1-2; no reliable D call. The CDR3 length is 11 residues. The germline V gene encodes CDR1 KGHSH and CDR2 LQKENI. Trimming removed 5 bases from V and 6 bases from J, with 7 bases in between.

The chain couples TRBV15 to TRBJ1-4; D is possibly TRBD1 (6 bases). Germline CDR1 LNHNV, CDR2 YYDKDF (reference sequence). Trimming took 8 bases from V and 8 from J, leaving 18 bases between them. The CDR3 is 14 residues long. CDR3 protein: CATRADRPREKLFF. The DNA for the CDR3 is TGTGCCACCCGGGCAGACAGGCCGCGGGAAAAACTGTTTTTT. The variable domain in full, completed from reference TRBV15 and TRBJ1-4, reads DAMVIQNPRYQVTQFGKPVTLSCSQTLNHNVMYWYQQKSSQAPKLLFHYYDKDFNNEADTPDNFQSRRPNTSFCFLDIRSPGLGDTAMYLCATRADRPREKLFFGSGTQLSVL.

This chain joins TRBV6-6 and TRBJ2-7; no clear D. Trimming took 4 bases from V and 3 from J, leaving 10 bases between them. Germline V gene sequence: CDR1 MNHNY, CDR2 SVGAGI (reference sequence). CDR3 size: 13 residues. CDR3 DNA sequence: TGTGCCAGCAGTTTGCCAGGATTCTACGAGCAGTACTTC. Protein sequence: CASSLPGFYEQYF.

This chain connects TRBV19 to TRBJ1-5, with D unclear. CDR3 length equals 13 residues. The ends were cut back, 4 bases at V and 9 bases at J, with 13 bases in the middle. Looked up from germline, CDR1 is LNHDA and CDR2 is SQIVND (reference sequence). CDR3 protein: CASSTLGKGPQHF. The CDR3 DNA follows: TGTGCCAGTAGTACATTAGGGAAGGGGCCCCAGCATTTT.

This clone occurred a few times. The J gene is TRBJ1-5, the V gene TRBV28, with 8 bases matching TRBD1. Germline V lookup: CDR1 MDHEN, CDR2 SYDVKM. The V segment lost 3 bases and the J segment 7 bases; nucleotides outside the gene matches: 8. This CDR3 contains 15 residues. The CDR3 nucleotides are TGTGCCAGCAGTTTCCGGGACAGGCCGTCGCAGCCCCAGCATTTT. Translation gives CASSFRDRPSQPQHF.

V usage is TRBV19 and J usage is TRBJ2-1; 11 bases agree with TRBD2. This CDR3 is built from 19 residues. The junction had 19 bases not matched to a gene; V was cut back by 7 bases and J by 5 bases. CDR1 LNHDA and CDR2 SQIVND come from the germline V gene (reference sequence). The CDR3 here is CASNTPGLAAPPPHNEQFF. CDR3 in DNA: TGTGCCAGTAATACTCCGGGACTAGCGGCACCGCCCCCTCACAATGAGCAGTTCTTC.

This chain uses TRBV5-6 with TRBJ2-7; 11 nucleotides agree with TRBD2. CDR1 and CDR2 from the germline V gene are SGHDT and YYEEEE. The CDR3 is 16 amino acids. Trimming at V came to 2 bases and at J to 1 base, leaving 5 bases not matched to a gene. The CDR3 loop reads CASSFGLAGGSYEQYF. CDR3 DNA sequence: TGTGCCAGCAGCTTTGGACTAGCGGGCGGATCCTACGAGCAGTACTTC.

The chain has TRBV5-6 and TRBJ1-1; tentatively, D is TRBD1 (5 bases). The CDR3 length is 16 residues. V was pared by 1 base and J by 0 bases, with 13 bases between. Germline V gene data show CDR1 as SGHDT and CDR2 as YYEEEE. The CDR3: CASSLPGKTMNTEAFF. For the CDR3, the DNA is TGTGCCAGCAGCTTGCCAGGGAAAACTATGAACACTGAAGCTTTCTTT. Drawing the rest from reference TRBV5-6 and TRBJ1-1, the complete variable domain is DAGVTQSPTHLIKTRGQQVTLRCSPKSGHDTVSWYQQALGQGPQFIFQYYEEEERQRGNFPDRFSGHQFPNYSSELNVNALLLGDSALYLCASSLPGKTMNTEAFFGQGTRLTVV.

The chain employs TRBV4-1 and TRBJ2-1; 7 nucleotides agree with TRBD1. Trimming at V came to 1 base and at J to 6 bases, leaving 12 bases not matched to a gene. The CDR3 has 17 amino acids. CDR1 and CDR2 from the germline V gene are MGHRA and YSYEKL. The CDR3 is CASSQGIAFRDSNEQFF. CDR3 DNA sequence: TGCGCCAGCAGCCAAGGTATCGCTTTCCGGGACAGCAATGAGCAGTTCTTC.

The rearrangement uses TRBV19 and TRBJ1-1; D is undetermined. The germline gives CDR1 LNHDA, CDR2 SQIVND (reference sequence). The CDR3 runs to 14 residues. Trimming took 1 base from V and 1 from J, leaving 7 bases between them. CDR3 nucleotides: TGTGCCAGTAGTATAGGCGAAGGGAACACTGAAGCTTTCTTT. Translating it yields CASSIGEGNTEAFF.

The chain has TRBV27 and TRBJ1-5; no clear D gene. Germline CDR1 MNHEY, CDR2 SMNVEV (reference sequence). The CDR3 totals 14 residues. Trimming shortened V by 2 bases and J by 5 bases, and 10 bases separated the two germline ends. The CDR3 region has the DNA TGTGCCAGCAGTTTAGACGTCATGGATCAGCCCCAGCATTTT. Amino acids: CASSLDVMDQPQHF.

This chain connects TRBV19 to TRBJ2-7, with TRBD1 identical over 10 bases. V dropped 6 bases and J dropped 2; count of bases not matched to a gene: 7. Germline CDR1 reads LNHDA; CDR2 reads SQIVND (reference sequence). This CDR3 has 15 residues. For the CDR3, the DNA is TGTGCCAGTAGGGCTTCGACAGGGGGCCCCTACGAGCAGTACTTC. Translation: CASRASTGGPYEQYF.

The V and J genes are TRBV11-3 and TRBJ1-5; the match to TRBD1 covers 9 bases. Losses at the gene ends were 5 bases for V and 2 bases for J; bases not matched to a gene: 13. This CDR3 comprises 18 residues. Germline V lookup: CDR1 SGHNT, CDR2 YENEEA. CDR3 region: CASSPGRDRVVRNQPQHF. CDR3 sequence (DNA): TGTGCCAGCAGCCCGGGCCGGGACAGGGTGGTTCGCAATCAGCCCCAGCATTTT.

The CDR3 spells CAITLLAGAFTDTQYF. The CDR3 nucleotides read TGTGCCATCACTTTATTGGCGGGAGCTTTTACAGATACGCAGTATTTT. This chain links TRBV2 with TRBJ2-3, with 7 positions matching TRBD2. The CDR3 has 16 amino acids. V was clipped by 10 bases and J by 3 bases; unmatched bases: 16. In germline, CDR1 is SNHLY, CDR2 FYNNEI.

The chain links TRBV9 to TRBJ2-1; perhaps TRBD1 as D (6 bases). CDR1 and CDR2 from the germline V gene are SGDLS and YYNGEE. The CDR3 has 14 amino acids. The V end lost 0 bases, the J end lost 5 bases, and 9 bases lay between the germline ends. CDR3 sequence (DNA): TGTGCCAGCAGCGTAGGGGGGCCAAACAATGAGCAGTTCTTC. Translation: CASSVGGPNNEQFF.

This chain connects TRBV29-1 to TRBJ2-4; 9 positions agree with TRBD2. The V and J ends lost 7 bases and 6 bases, in that order; junction bases with no gene match: 19. Germline CDR1 and CDR2: SQVTM and ANQGSEA. The CDR3 runs 17 residues. CDR3 nucleotides: TGCAGCGCCGCCCGGTGGGCGGGAGGGCGGGGGCCAAACATTCAGTACTTC. Its protein is CSAARWAGGRGPNIQYF.

The chain joins TRBV27 to TRBJ2-4, with unresolved D. The CDR3 runs to 17 residues. V lost 0 bases to trimming and J lost 1 base, with 13 bases between them. Germline CDR1 reads MNHEY; CDR2 reads SMNVEV (reference sequence). Written as DNA, the CDR3 is TGTGCCAGCAGTTTATCGGGGTCCAGCCTGGCCAAAAACATTCAGTACTTC. It codes for CASSLSGSSLAKNIQYF.

V is TRBV6-1 and J is TRBJ2-3; 7 bases map to TRBD1. The germline V gene has CDR1 MNHNS and CDR2 SASEGT. The CDR3 has 13 amino acids. V was pared by 8 bases and J by 2 bases, with 4 bases of the junction left unmatched. Written as DNA, the CDR3 is TGTGCCAGCTCGACAGGGAACACAGATACGCAGTATTTT. Its protein product is CASSTGNTDTQYF.

This chain connects TRBV29-1 to TRBJ2-7; perhaps TRBD1 as D (5 bases). Germline loops: CDR1 SQVTM, CDR2 ANQGSEA. The CDR3 runs to 15 residues. Trimming left V 1 base short and J 2 bases short, with 15 bases between. CDR3 in DNA: TGCAGCGTTGAAGTTGGCAGGGTGGGGACCTACGAGCAGTACTTC. Translating it yields CSVEVGRVGTYEQYF.

This clone was found a few times. The chain employs TRBV5-6 and TRBJ2-1; D is unclear. The CDR3 is 12 residues long. Per the germline V gene, CDR1 is SGHDT and CDR2 is YYEEEE. The germline V and J ends were trimmed by 1 base and 8 bases, with 7 bases remaining between them. DNA for the CDR3: TGTGCCAGCAGCTTGCAACCCCATGAGCAGTTCTTC. Translated: CASSLQPHEQFF.

The chain combines TRBV6-4 with TRBJ2-3; TRBD2 matches at 10 bases. With 4 bases clipped from V and 4 bases from J, the junction kept 8 bases outside the gene matches. The germline V gene has CDR1 MRHNA and CDR2 SNTAGT. The CDR3 is made up of 16 amino acids. CDR3 residues: CASSGSSGSGSDTQYF. The CDR3 nucleotides are TGTGCCAGCAGTGGCTCTAGCGGGAGTGGCTCAGATACGCAGTATTTT.

The chain combines TRBV7-2 with TRBJ2-5, with 7 bases lining up with TRBD2. CDR3 length: 15 residues. Germline trimming cut 2 bases from V and 3 bases from J; bases unmatched to any gene: 6. CDR1 SGHTA and CDR2 FQGNSA come from the germline V gene. CDR3 in amino acids: CASSLPWTRKETQYF. CDR3 in DNA: TGTGCCAGCAGCTTACCCTGGACTAGAAAAGAGACCCAGTACTTC.

The chain uses TRBV6-1 and TRBJ1-2; D may be TRBD1 (6 bases). Germline assignment: CDR1 MNHNS and CDR2 SASEGT. V gave up 7 bases and J gave up 2 bases, with 11 bases separating them. This CDR3 region has 13 residues. CDR3 sequence reads: CASIGGLNYGYTF. CDR3 DNA sequence: TGTGCCAGCATTGGGGGCTTGAACTATGGCTACACCTTC.

Concerning this clone: The germline gene is not matched at one end of the junction; a read error may be the cause. The chain links TRBV20-1 to TRBJ2-1; tentatively, D is TRBD2 (6 bases). This CDR3 contains 11 residues. Germline CDR1 DFQATT, CDR2 SNEGSKA (reference sequence). CDR3 in amino acids: CSAREWEERIF. The CDR3 bases are TGCAGTGCTAGAGAATGGGAGGAGCGGATCTTC.

This CDR3 reads CASSFYGDSGDEQFF. The CDR3 DNA follows: TGTGCCAGTAGCTTTTATGGGGACAGCGGAGATGAGCAGTTCTTC. The chain combines TRBV19 with TRBJ2-1; 7 bases agree with TRBD1. Germline assignment: CDR1 LNHDA and CDR2 SQIVND (reference sequence). The CDR3 contains 15 residues. V shed 6 bases and J 8 bases; nucleotides not matched to a gene: 13.

This chain connects TRBV28 to TRBJ1-2, with D perhaps TRBD1 (6 bases). This CDR3 comprises 13 residues. V was pared by 11 bases and J by 8 bases, with 21 bases between. CDR1 MDHEN and CDR2 SYDVKM come from the germline V gene. CDR3 protein: CALTGGQGHGYTF. Written as DNA, the CDR3 is TGTGCCCTCACCGGGGGTCAGGGGCACGGCTACACCTTC.

V gene TRBV2 combines with J gene TRBJ2-1, with 7 bases matching TRBD2. This CDR3 has 15 residues. The J segment lost 5 bases and the V segment lost 6 bases, leaving 10 bases of the junction unmatched. CDR1 and CDR2 from the germline V gene are SNHLY and FYNNEI. The DNA of the CDR3 is TGTGCCAGCAGCACCTCTAGCGGAGGTAACAATGAGCAGTTCTTC. It translates to CASSTSSGGNNEQFF.